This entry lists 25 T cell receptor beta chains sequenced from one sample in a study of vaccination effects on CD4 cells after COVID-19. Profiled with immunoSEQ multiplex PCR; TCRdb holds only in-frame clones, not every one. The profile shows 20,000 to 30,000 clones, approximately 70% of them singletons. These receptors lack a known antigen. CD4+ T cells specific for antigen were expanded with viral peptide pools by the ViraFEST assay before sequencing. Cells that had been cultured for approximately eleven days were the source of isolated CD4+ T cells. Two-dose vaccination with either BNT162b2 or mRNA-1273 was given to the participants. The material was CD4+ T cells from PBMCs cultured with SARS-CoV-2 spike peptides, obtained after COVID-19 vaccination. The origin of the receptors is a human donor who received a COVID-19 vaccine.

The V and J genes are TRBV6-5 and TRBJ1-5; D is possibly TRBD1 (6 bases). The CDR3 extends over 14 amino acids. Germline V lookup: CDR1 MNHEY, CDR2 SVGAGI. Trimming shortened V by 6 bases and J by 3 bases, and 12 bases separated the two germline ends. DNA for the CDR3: TGTGCCAGCAGCCCCAGGGACAACAATCAGCCCCAGCATTTT. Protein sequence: CASSPRDNNQPQHF.

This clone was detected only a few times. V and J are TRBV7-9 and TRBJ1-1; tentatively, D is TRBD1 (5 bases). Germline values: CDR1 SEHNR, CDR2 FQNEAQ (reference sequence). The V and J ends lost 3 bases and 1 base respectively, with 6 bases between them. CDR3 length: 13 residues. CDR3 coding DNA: TGTGCCAGCAGCTTTGGGGGGAACACTGAAGCTTTCTTT. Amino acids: CASSFGGNTEAFF.

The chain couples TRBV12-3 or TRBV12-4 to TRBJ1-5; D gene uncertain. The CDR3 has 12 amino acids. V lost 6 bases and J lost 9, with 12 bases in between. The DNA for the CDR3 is TGTGCCAGCAGCAGCTCGAGGAGGCCCCAGCATTTT. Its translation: CASSSSRRPQHF.

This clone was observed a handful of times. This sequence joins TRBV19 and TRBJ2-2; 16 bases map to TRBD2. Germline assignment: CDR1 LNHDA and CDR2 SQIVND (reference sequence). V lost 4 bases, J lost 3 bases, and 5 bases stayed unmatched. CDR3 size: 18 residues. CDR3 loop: CASSKPGLAGGYTGELFF. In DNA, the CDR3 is TGTGCCAGTAGTAAACCGGGACTAGCGGGAGGGTACACCGGGGAGCTGTTTTTT.

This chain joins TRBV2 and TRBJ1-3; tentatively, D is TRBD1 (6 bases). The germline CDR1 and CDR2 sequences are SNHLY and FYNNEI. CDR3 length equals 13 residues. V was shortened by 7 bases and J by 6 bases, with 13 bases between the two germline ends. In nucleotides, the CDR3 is TGTGCCAGCATTAGACGGGACAAAAACACCATATATTTT. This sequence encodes CASIRRDKNTIYF.

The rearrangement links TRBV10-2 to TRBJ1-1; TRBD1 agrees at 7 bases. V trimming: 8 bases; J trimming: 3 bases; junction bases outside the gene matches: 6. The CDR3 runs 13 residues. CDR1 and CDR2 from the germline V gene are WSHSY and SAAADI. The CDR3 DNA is TGCGCCAGCTCTACGGACAGGTACACTGAAGCTTTCTTT. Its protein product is CASSTDRYTEAFF.

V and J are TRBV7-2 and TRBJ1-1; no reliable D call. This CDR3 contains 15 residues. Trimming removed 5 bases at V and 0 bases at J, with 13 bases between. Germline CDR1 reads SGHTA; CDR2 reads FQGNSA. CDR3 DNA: TGTGCCAGCAGCCCTCACGGTGATATGAACACTGAAGCTTTCTTT. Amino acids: CASSPHGDMNTEAFF.

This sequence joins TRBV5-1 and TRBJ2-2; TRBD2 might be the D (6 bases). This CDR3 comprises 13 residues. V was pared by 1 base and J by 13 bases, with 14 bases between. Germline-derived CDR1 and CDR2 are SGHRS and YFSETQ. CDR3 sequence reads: CASSLTDRGGLFF. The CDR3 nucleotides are TGCGCCAGCAGCTTGACAGACCGGGGAGGGCTGTTTTTT. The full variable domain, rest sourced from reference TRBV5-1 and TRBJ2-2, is KAGVTQTPRYLIKTRGQQVTLSCSPISGHRSVSWYQQTPGQGLQFLFEYFSETQRNKGNFPGRFSGRQFSNSRSEMNVSTLELGDSALYLCASSLTDRGGLFFGEGSRLTVL.

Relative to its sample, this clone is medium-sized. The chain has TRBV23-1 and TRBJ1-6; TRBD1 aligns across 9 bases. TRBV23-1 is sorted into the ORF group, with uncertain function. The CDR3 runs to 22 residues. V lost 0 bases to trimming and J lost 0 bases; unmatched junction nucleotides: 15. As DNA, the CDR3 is TGCGCCAGCAGTCAATCGGGGAGACAGGGGGACTTAATAAGCTCCTATAATTCACCCCTCCACTTT. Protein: CASSQSGRQGDLISSYNSPLHF.

CDR3 DNA: TGTGCCAGCAGCCCCTCGTCCGGTAGGGGAAACACCATATATTTT. This codes for CASSPSSGRGNTIYF. This chain joins TRBV3-1 (or the pseudogene TRBV3-2) and TRBJ1-3; no reliable D call. The length of the CDR3 is 15 residues. The germline V gene has CDR1 LGHDT and CDR2 YNNKEL (reference sequence). V lost 4 bases and J lost 4, with 14 bases in between.

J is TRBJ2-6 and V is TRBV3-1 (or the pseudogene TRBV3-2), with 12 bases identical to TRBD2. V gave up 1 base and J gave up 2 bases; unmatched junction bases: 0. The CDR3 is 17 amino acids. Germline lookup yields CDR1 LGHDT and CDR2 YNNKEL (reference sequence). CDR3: CASSQGLAGAGANVLTF. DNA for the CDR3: TGTGCCAGCAGCCAAGGACTAGCGGGAGCTGGGGCCAACGTCCTGACTTTC.

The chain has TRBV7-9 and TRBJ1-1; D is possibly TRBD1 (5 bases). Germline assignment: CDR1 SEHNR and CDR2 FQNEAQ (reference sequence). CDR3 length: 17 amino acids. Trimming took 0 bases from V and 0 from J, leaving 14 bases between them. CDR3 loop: CASSLAGGGELNTEAFF. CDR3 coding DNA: TGTGCCAGCAGCTTAGCGGGGGGAGGGGAGCTGAACACTGAAGCTTTCTTT. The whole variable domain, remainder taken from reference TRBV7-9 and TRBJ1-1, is DTGVSQNPRHKITKRGQNVTFRCDPISEHNRLYWYRQTLGQGPEFLTYFQNEAQLEKSRLLSDRFSAERPKGSFSTLEIQRTEQGDSAMYLCASSLAGGGELNTEAFFGQGTRLTVV.

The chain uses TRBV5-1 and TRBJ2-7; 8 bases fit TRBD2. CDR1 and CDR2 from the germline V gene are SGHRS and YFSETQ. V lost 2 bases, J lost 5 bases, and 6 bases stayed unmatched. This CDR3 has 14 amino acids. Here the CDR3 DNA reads TGCGCCAGCAGCTTCGGGGGGGGGCCCCACGAGCAGTACTTC. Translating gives CASSFGGGPHEQYF.

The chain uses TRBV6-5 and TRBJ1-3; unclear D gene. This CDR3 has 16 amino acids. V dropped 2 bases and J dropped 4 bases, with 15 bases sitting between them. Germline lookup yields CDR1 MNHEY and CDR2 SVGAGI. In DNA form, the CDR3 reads TGTGCCAGCAGTTACAAACAGTCGAGTGTCGGAAACACCATATATTTT. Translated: CASSYKQSSVGNTIYF.

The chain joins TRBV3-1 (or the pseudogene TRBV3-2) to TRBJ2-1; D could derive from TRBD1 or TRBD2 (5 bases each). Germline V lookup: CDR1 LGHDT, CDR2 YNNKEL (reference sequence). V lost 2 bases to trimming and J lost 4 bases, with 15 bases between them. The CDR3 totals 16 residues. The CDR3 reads CASSQTQASQYNEQFF. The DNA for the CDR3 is TGTGCCAGCAGCCAAACACAGGCTAGCCAATACAATGAGCAGTTCTTC.

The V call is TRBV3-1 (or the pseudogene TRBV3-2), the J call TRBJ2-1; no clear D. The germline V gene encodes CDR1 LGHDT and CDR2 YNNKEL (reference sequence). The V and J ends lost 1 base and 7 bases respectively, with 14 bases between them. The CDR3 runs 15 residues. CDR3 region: CASSQVNLVGNEQFF. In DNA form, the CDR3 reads TGTGCCAGCAGCCAAGTCAACTTGGTAGGGAATGAGCAGTTCTTC.

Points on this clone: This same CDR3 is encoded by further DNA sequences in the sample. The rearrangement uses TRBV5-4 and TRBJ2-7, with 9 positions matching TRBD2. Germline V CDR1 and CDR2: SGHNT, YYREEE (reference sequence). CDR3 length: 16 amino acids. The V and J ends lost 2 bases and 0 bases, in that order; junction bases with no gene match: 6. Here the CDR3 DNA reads TGTGCCAGCAGCTTAGGGCGGGGGGGGAGCTCCTACGAGCAGTACTTC. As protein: CASSLGRGGSSYEQYF.

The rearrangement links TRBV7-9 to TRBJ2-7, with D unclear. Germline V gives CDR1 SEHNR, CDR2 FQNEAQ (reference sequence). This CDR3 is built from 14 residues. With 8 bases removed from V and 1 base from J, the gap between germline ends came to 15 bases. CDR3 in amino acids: CASRPLQNSYEQYF. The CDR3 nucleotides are TGTGCCAGCCGCCCGTTGCAGAATTCCTACGAGCAGTACTTC.

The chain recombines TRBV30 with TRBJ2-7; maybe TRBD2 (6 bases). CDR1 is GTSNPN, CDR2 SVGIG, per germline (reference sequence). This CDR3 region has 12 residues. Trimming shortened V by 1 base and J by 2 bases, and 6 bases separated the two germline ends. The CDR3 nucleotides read TGTGCCTGGAGTGGGGGGGCCTACGAGCAGTACTTC. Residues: CAWSGGAYEQYF. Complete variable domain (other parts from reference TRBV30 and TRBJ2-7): SQTIHQWPATLVQPVGSPLSLECTVEGTSNPNLYWYRQAAGRGLQLLFYSVGIGQISSEVPQNLSASRPQDRQFILSSKKLLLSDSGFYLCAWSGGAYEQYFGPGTRLTVT.

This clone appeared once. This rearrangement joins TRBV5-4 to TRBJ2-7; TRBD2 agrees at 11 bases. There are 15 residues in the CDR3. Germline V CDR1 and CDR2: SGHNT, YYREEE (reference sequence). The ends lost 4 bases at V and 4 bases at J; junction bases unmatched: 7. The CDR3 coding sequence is TGTGCCAGCAGCCTGGGGACTAGCGGTCCGTACGAGCAGTACTTC. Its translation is CASSLGTSGPYEQYF.

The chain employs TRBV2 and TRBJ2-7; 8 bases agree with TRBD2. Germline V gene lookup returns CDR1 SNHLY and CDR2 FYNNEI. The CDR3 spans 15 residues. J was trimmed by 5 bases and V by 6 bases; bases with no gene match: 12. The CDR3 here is CASRPRGAGDHEQYF. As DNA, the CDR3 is TGTGCCAGCAGACCCCGGGGAGCGGGAGACCACGAGCAGTACTTC.

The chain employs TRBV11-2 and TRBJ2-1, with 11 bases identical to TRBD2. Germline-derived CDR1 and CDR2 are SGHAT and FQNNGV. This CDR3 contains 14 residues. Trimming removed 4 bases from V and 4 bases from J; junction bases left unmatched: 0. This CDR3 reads CASSSSGGYNEQFF. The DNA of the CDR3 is TGTGCCAGCAGCTCTAGCGGGGGGTACAATGAGCAGTTCTTC.

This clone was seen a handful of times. The CDR3 loop reads CASSEGAGRLSGELFF. DNA of the CDR3: TGTGCCAGCAGTGAAGGGGCCGGGAGACTCTCCGGGGAGCTGTTTTTT. This chain connects TRBV6-1 to TRBJ2-2, with D maybe TRBD2 (6 bases). V shed 1 base and J shed 6 bases, with 15 bases lying between them. There are 16 residues in the CDR3. Germline V lookup: CDR1 MNHNS, CDR2 SASEGT.

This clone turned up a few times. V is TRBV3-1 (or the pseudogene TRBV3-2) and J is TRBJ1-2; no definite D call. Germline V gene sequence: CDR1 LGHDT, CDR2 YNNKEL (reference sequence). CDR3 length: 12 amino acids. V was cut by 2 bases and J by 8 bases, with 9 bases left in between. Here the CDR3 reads CASSQIFGGYTF. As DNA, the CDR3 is TGTGCCAGCAGCCAAATATTTGGGGGCTACACCTTC.

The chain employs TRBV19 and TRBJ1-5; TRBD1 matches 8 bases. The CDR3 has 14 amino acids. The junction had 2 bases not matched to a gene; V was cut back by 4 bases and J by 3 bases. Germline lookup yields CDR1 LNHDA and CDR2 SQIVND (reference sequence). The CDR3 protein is CASSRTGNNQPQHF. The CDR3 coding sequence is TGTGCCAGTAGTAGGACAGGGAACAATCAGCCCCAGCATTTT.